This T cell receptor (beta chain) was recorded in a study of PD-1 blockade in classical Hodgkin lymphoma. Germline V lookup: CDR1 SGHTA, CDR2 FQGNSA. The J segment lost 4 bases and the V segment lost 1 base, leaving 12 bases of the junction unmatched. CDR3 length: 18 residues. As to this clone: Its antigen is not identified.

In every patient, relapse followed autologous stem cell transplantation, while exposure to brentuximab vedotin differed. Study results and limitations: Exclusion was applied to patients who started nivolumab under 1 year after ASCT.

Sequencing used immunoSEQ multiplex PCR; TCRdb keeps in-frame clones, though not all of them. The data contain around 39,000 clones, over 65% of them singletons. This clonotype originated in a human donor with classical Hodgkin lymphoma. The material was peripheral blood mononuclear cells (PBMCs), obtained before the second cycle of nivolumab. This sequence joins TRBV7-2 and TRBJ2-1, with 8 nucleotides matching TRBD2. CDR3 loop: CASSLEIFSGEDYNEQFF. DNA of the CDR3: TGTGCCAGCAGCTTAGAAATCTTTAGCGGGGAAGATTACAATGAGCAGTTCTTC.